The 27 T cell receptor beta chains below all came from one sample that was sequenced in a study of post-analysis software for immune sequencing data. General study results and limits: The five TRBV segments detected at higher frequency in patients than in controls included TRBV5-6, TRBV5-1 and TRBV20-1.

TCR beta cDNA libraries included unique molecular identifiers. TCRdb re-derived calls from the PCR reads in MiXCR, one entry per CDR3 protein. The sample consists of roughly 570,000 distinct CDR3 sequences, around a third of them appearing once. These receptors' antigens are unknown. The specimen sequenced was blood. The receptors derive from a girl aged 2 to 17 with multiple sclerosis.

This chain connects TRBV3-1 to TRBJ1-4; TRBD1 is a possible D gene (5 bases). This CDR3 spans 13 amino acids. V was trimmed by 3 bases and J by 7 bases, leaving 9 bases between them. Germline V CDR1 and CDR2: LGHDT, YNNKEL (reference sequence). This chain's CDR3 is CASSQDGGEKLFF. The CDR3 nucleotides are TGTGCCAGCAGCCAGGACGGGGGTGAAAAACTGTTTTTT.

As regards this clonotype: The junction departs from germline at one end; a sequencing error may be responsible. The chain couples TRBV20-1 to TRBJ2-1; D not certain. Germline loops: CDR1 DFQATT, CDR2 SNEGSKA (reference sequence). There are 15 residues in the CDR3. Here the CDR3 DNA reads TGCAGTGCCCCCAAGATTGTCTTCACCTACAATCAGCAGTGCTTC. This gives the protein CSAPKIVFTYNQQCF.

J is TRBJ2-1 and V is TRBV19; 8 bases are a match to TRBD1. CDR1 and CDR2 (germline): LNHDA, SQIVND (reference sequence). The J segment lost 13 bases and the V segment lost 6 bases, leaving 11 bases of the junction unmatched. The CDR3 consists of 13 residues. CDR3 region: CASSKAAGTGQFF. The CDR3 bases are TGTGCCAGTAGCAAAGCCGCCGGGACAGGCCAGTTCTTC.

The chain's CDR3 is CASSSRVVGGKAYGYTF. The CDR3, as DNA: TGTGCCAGCAGTTCCAGGGTTGTGGGTGGAAAAGCCTATGGCTACACCTTC. The rearrangement uses TRBV12-3 or TRBV12-4 and TRBJ1-2, with D perhaps matching TRBD1 (5 bases). With 4 bases removed from V and 4 bases from J, the gap between germline ends came to 22 bases. The CDR3 sequence is 17 residues long.

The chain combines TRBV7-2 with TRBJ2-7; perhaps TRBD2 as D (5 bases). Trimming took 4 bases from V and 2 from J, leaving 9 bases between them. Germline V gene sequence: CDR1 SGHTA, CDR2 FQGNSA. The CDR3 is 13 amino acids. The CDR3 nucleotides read TGTGCCAGCAGCTCCGGGGTTCCCTACGAGCAGTACTTC. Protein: CASSSGVPYEQYF.

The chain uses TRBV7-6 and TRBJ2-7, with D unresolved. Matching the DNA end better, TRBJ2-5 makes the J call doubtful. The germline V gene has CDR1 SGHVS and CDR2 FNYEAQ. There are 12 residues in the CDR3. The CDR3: CASSPSKETQYF. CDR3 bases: TGTGCCAGCAGCCCATCGAAGGAGACCCAGTACTTC.

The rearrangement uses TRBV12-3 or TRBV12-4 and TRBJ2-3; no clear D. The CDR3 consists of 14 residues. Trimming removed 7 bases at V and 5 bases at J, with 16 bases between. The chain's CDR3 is CASTHSEPEDTQYF. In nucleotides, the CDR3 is TGTGCCAGCACCCACAGCGAACCTGAAGATACGCAGTATTTT.

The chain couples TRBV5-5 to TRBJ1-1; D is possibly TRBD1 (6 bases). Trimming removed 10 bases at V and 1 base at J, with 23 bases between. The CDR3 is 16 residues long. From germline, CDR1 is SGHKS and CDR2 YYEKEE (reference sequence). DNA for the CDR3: TGTGCCCTCGAGGGGGGACCGCAGAGGAGGAACACTGAAGCTTTCTTT. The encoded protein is CALEGGPQRRNTEAFF.

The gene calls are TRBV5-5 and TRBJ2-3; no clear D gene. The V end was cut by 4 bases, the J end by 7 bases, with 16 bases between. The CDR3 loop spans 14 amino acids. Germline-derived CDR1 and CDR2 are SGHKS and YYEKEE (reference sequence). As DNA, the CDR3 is TGTGCCAGCAGCCTTGGACCAGCGATGTATACGCAGTATTTT. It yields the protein CASSLGPAMYTQYF.

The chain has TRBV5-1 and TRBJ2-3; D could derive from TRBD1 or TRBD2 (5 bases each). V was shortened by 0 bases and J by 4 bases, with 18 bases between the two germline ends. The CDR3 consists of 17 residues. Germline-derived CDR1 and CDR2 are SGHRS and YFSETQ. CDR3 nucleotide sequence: TGCGCCAGCAGCTTGGGAGGGACCCCTCCCGCTGCAGATACGCAGTATTTT. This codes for CASSLGGTPPAADTQYF. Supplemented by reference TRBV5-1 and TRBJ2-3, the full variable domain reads KAGVTQTPRYLIKTRGQQVTLSCSPISGHRSVSWYQQTPGQGLQFLFEYFSETQRNKGNFPGRFSGRQFSNSRSEMNVSTLELGDSALYLCASSLGGTPPAADTQYFGPGTRLTVL.

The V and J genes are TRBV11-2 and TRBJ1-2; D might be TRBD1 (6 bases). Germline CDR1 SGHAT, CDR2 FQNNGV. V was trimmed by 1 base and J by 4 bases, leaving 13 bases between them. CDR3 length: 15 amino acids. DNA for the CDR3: TGTGCCAGCAGCTTAGGGCAGGGGACCGTCTATGGCTACACCTTC. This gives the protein CASSLGQGTVYGYTF. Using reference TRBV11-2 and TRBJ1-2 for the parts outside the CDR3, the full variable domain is EAGVAQSPRYKIIEKRQSVAFWCNPISGHATLYWYQQILGQGPKLLIQFQNNGVVDDSQLPKDRFSAERLKGVDSTLKIQPAKLEDSAVYLCASSLGQGTVYGYTFGSGTRLTVV.

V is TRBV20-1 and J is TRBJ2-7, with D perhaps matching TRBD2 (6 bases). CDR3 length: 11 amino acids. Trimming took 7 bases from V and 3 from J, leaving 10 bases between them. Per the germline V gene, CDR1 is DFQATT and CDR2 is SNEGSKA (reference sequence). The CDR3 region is CSVGTLYEQYF. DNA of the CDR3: TGCAGTGTTGGGACTCTCTACGAGCAGTACTTC.

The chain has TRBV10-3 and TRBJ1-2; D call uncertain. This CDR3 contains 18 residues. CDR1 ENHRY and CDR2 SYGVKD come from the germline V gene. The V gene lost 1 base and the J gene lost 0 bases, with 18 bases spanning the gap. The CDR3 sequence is CAISEWRDGQATNYGYTF. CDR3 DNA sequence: TGTGCCATCAGTGAGTGGCGAGACGGGCAGGCAACTAACTATGGCTACACCTTC.

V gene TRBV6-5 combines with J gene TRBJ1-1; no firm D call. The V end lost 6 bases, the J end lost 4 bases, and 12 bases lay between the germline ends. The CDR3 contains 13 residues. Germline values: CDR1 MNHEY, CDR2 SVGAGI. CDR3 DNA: TGTGCCAGCAGACACTCAGCGGGCACTGAAGCTTTCTTT. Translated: CASRHSAGTEAFF.

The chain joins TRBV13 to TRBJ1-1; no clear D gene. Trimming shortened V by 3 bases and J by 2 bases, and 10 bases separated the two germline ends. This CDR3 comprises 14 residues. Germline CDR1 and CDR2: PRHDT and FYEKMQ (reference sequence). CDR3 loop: CASSFPPFNTEAFF. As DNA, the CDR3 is TGTGCCAGCAGCTTTCCCCCCTTTAACACTGAAGCTTTCTTT.

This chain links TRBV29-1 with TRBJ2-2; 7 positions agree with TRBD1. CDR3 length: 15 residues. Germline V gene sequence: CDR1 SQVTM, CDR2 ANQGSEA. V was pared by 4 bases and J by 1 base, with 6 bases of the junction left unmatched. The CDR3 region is CSVGAGTENTGELFF. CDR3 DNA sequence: TGCAGCGTTGGAGCCGGGACAGAGAACACCGGGGAGCTGTTTTTT.

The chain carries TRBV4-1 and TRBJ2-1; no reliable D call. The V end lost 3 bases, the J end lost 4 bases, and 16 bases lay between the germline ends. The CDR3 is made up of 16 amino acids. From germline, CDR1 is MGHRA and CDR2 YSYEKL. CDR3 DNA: TGCGCCAGCAGCCAGGTCCTCTACGACGGGTACAATGAGCAGTTCTTC. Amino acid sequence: CASSQVLYDGYNEQFF.

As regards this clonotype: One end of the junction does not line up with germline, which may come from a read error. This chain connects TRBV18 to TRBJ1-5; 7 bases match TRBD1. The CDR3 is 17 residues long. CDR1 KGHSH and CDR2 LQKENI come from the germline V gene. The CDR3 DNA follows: TGTGCCAGCTCACCCGGGGGAAGCGGACAGGATAATCACCCCCAGCATTTT. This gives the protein CASSPGGSGQDNHPQHF.

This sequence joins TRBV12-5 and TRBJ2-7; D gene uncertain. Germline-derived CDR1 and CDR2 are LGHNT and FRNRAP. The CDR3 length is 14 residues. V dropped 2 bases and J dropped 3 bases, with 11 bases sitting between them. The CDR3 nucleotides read TGTGCTAGTGGTTTGCCCTCCTCGTTCTACGAGCAGTACTTC. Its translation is CASGLPSSFYEQYF.

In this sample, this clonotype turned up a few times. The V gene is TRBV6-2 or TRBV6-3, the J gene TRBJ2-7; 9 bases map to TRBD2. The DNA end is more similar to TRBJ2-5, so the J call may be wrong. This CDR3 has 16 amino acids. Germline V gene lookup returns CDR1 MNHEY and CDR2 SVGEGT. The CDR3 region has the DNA TGTGCCAGCAGTTACCCGACTAGCGGTGTTGGAGAGACCCAGTACTTC. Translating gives CASSYPTSGVGETQYF.

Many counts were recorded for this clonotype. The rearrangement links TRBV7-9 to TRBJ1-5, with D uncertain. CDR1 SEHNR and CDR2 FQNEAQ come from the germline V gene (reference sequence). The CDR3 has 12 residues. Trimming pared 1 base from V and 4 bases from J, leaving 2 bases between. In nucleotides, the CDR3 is TGTGCCAGCAGCTTAGGGAATCAGCCCCAGCATTTT. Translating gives CASSLGNQPQHF.

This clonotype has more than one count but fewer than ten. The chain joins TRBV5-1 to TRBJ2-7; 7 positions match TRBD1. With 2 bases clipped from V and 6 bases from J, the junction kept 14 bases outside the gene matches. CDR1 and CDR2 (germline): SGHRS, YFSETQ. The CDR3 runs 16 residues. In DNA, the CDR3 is TGCGCCAGCAGCTTACAACCAGATACAGGGGCTGGCGAGCAGTACTTC. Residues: CASSLQPDTGAGEQYF.

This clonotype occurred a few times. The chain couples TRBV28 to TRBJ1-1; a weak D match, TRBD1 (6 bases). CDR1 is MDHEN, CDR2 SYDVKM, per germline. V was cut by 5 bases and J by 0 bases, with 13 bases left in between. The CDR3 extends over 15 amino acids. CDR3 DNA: TGTGCCAGCAGTACCCCGTGGACAGTGAACACTGAAGCTTTCTTT. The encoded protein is CASSTPWTVNTEAFF.

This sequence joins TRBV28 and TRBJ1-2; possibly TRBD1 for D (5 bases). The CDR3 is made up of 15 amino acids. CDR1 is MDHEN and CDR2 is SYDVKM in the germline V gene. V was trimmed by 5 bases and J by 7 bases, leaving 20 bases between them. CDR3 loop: CASSPPDNLAGGYTF. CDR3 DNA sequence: TGTGCCAGCAGTCCACCGGACAATCTAGCAGGTGGCTACACCTTC.

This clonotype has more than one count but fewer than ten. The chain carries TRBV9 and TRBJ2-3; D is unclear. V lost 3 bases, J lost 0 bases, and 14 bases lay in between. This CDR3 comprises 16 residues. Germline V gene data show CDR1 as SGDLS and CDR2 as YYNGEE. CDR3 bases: TGTGCCAGCAGCGCCCGATCGGATTATAGCACAGATACGCAGTATTTT. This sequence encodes CASSARSDYSTDTQYF. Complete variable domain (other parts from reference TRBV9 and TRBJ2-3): DSGVTQTPKHLITATGQRVTLRCSPRSGDLSVYWYQQSLDQGLQFLIQYYNGEERAKGNILERFSAQQFPDLHSELNLSSLELGDSALYFCASSARSDYSTDTQYFGPGTRLTVL.

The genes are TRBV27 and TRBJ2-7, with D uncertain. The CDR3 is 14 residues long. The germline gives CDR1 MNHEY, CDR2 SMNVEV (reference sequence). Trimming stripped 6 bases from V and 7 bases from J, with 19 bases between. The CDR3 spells CASRAFPTWGEQYF. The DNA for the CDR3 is TGTGCCAGCAGGGCATTCCCGACCTGGGGTGAGCAGTACTTC.

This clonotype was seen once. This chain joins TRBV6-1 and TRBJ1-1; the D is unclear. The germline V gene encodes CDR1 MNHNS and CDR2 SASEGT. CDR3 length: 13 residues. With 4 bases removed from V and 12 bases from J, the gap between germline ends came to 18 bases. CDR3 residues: CASSVIEGIESFF. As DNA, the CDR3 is TGTGCCAGCAGTGTTATTGAGGGCATCGAGTCTTTCTTT.